This TCR beta chain originates from a study of CD8 T cells in ankylosing spondylitis. Study conclusions and caveats: Reportedly, significant enrichment of disease-linked clones occurred in matched ankylosing spondylitis synovial fluid.

This clonotype was picked up many times. Its antigen remains unknown. In TCRdb, the 5' RACE reads were re-called with MiXCR into one record per CDR3 protein. The sample consists of approximately 240,000 distinct CDR3 sequences, under 12% of them appearing once. V lost 4 bases, J lost 4 bases, and 4 bases stayed unmatched. Germline V gene sequence: CDR1 SGHRS, CDR2 YFSETQ. This CDR3 has 14 residues. Specimen: blood, either unsorted or a sorted T cell fraction (not recorded which). The receptor comes from a male donor with ankylosing spondylitis or in good health (not recorded which). The rearrangement links TRBV5-1 to TRBJ2-3; TRBD2 matches at 9 bases. The CDR3 DNA follows: TGCGCCAGCAGCACCGGCGGGGGGGCAGATACGCAGTATTTT. It specifies CASSTGGGADTQYF. Full variable domain (remainder filled in from reference TRBV5-1 and TRBJ2-3): KAGVTQTPRYLIKTRGQQVTLSCSPISGHRSVSWYQQTPGQGLQFLFEYFSETQRNKGNFPGRFSGRQFSNSRSEMNVSTLELGDSALYLCASSTGGGADTQYFGPGTRLTVL.